This T cell receptor (beta chain) was observed in a study of CD8 T cells in ankylosing spondylitis. Study findings and constraints: From matched ankylosing spondylitis synovial fluid, disease-linked clones were reportedly recovered at significantly enriched levels. Roughly eight highly homologous variants formed a TCR beta motif that appeared characteristic of ankylosing spondylitis blood. As for the disease-linked clones, they showed a CD8+ phenotype and occurred at relatively low frequencies in peripheral blood. Prior work had noted some motif variants in reactive arthritis blood and synovial fluid.

Quantitative barcoded 5'-RACE was used to prepare TCR beta libraries. TCRdb independently ran MiXCR on the 5' RACE reads; one entry per CDR3 protein. Of 400,000 or so distinct CDR3 sequences in the sample, roughly 25% were seen once. CDR1 is SGHAT and CDR2 is FQNNGV in the germline V gene. This CDR3 contains 13 residues. Trimming took off 5 bases at V and 5 bases at J, with 12 bases between the two ends. To note about this clonotype: The antigen remains unidentified.

The V and J genes are TRBV11-2 and TRBJ1-1, with D hard to call. The sequencing sample was made of blood, either unsorted or a sorted T cell fraction (not recorded which). The TCR originated in a male donor with ankylosing spondylitis. CDR3 amino acids: CASSRPLETEAFF. In nucleotides, the CDR3 is TGTGCCAGCAGCCGGCCCCTGGAGACTGAAGCTTTCTTT.